The present T cell receptor beta chain was sequenced within a study of T cells in Graves' hyperthyroidism and ophthalmopathy. Study conclusions and caveats: Researchers found most expanded thyroid clonotypes above 0.001 in blood as well.

This clonotype appeared many times. Its antigen remains unknown. Amplification targeted TCR beta CDR3 regions from RNA transcripts. A set of HTBI primers served as the primers for a first-round RT-PCR of the TCR CDR3. Each CDR3 protein is one row after TCRdb ran MiXCR on the multiplex PCR reads. The sample includes approximately 640,000 distinct CDR3 sequences, 17% seen only once; the top ten take 15% to 18%. This CDR3 contains 17 residues. Germline V gives CDR1 SGHTA, CDR2 FQGNSA. Deletions cut 3 bases from V and 1 base from J, with 15 bases between. Hyperthyroidism of Graves' type that showed no ophthalmopathy progression within 18 months was stable. Patients aged 18 to 65 had newly diagnosed hyperthyroidism of under 2 months' duration. Fresh 10 ml peripheral blood yielded PBMCs.

Input material: blood. The receptor was isolated from a man between 50 and 59 years old with Graves' hyperthyroidism. The rearrangement joins TRBV7-2 to TRBJ2-2; no definite D call. CDR3: CASSLDRRSWNTGELFF. The CDR3 DNA reads TGTGCCAGCAGCTTGGACCGGCGGAGCTGGAACACCGGGGAGCTGTTTTTT.